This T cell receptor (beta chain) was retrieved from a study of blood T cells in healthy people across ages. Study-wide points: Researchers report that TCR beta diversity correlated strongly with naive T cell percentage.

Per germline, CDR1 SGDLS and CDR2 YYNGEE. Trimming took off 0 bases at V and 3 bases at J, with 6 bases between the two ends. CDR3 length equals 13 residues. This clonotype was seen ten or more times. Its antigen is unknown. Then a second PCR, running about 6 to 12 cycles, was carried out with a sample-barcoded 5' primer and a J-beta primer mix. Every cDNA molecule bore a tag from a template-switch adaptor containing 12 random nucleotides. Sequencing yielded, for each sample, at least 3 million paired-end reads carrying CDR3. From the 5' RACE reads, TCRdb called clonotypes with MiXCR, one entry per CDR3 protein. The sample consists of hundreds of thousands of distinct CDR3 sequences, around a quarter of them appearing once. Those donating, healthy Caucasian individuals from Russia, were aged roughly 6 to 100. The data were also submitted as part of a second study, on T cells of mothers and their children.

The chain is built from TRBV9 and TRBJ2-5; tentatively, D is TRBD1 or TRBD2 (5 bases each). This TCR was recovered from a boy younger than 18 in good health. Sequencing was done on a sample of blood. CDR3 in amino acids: CASSVGGEETQYF. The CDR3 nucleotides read TGTGCCAGCAGCGTAGGAGGGGAAGAGACCCAGTACTTC.